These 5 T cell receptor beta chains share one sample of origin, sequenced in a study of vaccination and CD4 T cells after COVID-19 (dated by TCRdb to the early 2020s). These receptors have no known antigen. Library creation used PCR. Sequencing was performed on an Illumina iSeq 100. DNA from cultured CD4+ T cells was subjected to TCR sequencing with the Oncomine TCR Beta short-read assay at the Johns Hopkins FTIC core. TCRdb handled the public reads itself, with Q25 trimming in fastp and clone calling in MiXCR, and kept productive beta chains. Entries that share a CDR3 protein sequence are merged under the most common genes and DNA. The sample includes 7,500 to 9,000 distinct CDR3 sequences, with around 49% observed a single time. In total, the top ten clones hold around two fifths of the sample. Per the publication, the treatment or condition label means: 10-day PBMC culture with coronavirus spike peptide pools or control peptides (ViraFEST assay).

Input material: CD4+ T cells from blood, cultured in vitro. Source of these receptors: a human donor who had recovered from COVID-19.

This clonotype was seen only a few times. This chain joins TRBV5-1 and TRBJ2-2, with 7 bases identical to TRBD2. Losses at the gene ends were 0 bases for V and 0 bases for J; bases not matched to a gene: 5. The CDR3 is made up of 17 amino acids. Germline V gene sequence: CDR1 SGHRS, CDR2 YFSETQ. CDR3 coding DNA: TGCGCCAGCAGCTTGGGCCCTAGCGGAGCGAACACCGGGGAGCTGTTTTTT. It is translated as CASSLGPSGANTGELFF.

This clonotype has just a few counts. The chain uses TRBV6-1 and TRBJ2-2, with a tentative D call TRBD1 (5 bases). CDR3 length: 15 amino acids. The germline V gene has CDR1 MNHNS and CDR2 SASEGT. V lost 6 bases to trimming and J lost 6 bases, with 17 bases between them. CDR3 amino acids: CASRIATTGSGELFF. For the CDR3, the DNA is TGTGCCAGCAGGATAGCCACAACAGGTTCCGGGGAGCTGTTTTTT.

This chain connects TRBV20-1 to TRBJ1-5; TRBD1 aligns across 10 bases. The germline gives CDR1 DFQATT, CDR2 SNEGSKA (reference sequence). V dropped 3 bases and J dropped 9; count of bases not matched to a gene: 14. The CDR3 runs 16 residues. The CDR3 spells CSARGNLGQGQGPQHF. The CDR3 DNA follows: TGCAGTGCTAGGGGGAATTTGGGACAGGGGCAGGGGCCCCAGCATTTT.

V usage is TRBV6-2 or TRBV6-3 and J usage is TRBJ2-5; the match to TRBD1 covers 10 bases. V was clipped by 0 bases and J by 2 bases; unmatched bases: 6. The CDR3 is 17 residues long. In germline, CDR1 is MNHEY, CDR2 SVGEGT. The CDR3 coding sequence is TGTGCCAGCAGTTACTCTCACCCGGGACAGGGGCAAGAGACCCAGTACTTC. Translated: CASSYSHPGQGQETQYF.

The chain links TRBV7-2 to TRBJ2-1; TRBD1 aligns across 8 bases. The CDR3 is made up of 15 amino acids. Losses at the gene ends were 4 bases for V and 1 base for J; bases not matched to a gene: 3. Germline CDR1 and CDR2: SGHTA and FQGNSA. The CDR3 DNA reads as TGTGCCAGCAGCTCCGGGACAGGTTCCTACAATGAGCAGTTCTTC. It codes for CASSSGTGSYNEQFF.